A selection of T cell receptor beta chains follows, all from one sample in a study of blood T cell repertoires in COVID-19. Measured with immunoSEQ multiplex PCR; TCRdb has only the in-frame clones, and not every one. The sample gives 200,000 or so clones, approximately 84% of which show up once; 1.8% is in the top ten. The sample taken for sequencing was PBMCs or T cells enriched from blood (not recorded which). The origin of the receptors is a man between 60 and 75 years old who had recovered from COVID-19. Both conserved end residues are part of each CDR3. The order of the fields is clone size, J gene, V gene, D gene, CDR3 DNA, CDR3 protein. D genes are given only for firm matches. The size field is filled for only some rows; it gives once, few, many or a size class.

abundance: .
j_gene: TRBJ1-3
v_gene: TRBV11-3
d_gene: TRBD1
CDR3nt: TGTGCCAGCAGCTATAAACAGGGGGCCTCTGGAAACACCATATATTTT
CDR3aa: CASSYKQGASGNTIYF

abundance: .
j_gene: TRBJ2-2
v_gene: TRBV3-1/TRBV3-2
d_gene: TRBD1
CDR3nt: TGTGCCAGCAGATCGGAGGTGGGACAGTATGGTACCGGGGAGCTGTTTTTT
CDR3aa: CASRSEVGQYGTGELFF

abundance: .
j_gene: TRBJ2-7
v_gene: TRBV28
d_gene: .
CDR3nt: TGTGCCAGCAGCCGCAGGGAATACGAGCAGTACTTC
CDR3aa: CASSRREYEQYF

abundance: .
j_gene: TRBJ2-5
v_gene: TRBV30
d_gene: TRBD2
CDR3nt: TGTGCCTGCACTAGCGTCCAAGAGACCCAGTACTTC
CDR3aa: CACTSVQETQYF

abundance: .
j_gene: TRBJ1-3
v_gene: TRBV25-1
d_gene: TRBD1
CDR3nt: TGTGCCAGCCAGGGGGCCCACACCATATATTTT
CDR3aa: CASQGAHTIYF

abundance: .
j_gene: TRBJ2-7
v_gene: TRBV30
d_gene: .
CDR3nt: TGTGCCTGGAGTGAGGGGTCAACCTACGAGCAGTACTTC
CDR3aa: CAWSEGSTYEQYF

abundance: .
j_gene: TRBJ1-1
v_gene: TRBV11-3
d_gene: .
CDR3nt: TGTGCCAGCAGCTTAGATCCTGAGGACACTGAAGCTTTCTTT
CDR3aa: CASSLDPEDTEAFF

abundance: .
j_gene: TRBJ2-1
v_gene: TRBV11-2
d_gene: .
CDR3nt: TGTGCCAGCAGCTTAGACGCGAGTGGGACTCACTACTACAATGAGCAGTTCTTC
CDR3aa: CASSLDASGTHYYNEQFF

abundance: few
j_gene: TRBJ1-6
v_gene: TRBV27
d_gene: TRBD1
CDR3nt: TGTGCCAGCAGTGCCCTGACAGGGTTTTATTCACCCCTCCACTTT
CDR3aa: CASSALTGFYSPLHF

abundance: .
j_gene: TRBJ2-7
v_gene: TRBV11-2
d_gene: TRBD1
CDR3nt: TGTGCCAGCAGCTTCAAGGACAGGGGAAACTACGAGCAGTACTTC
CDR3aa: CASSFKDRGNYEQYF

abundance: .
j_gene: TRBJ1-6
v_gene: TRBV7-6
d_gene: .
CDR3nt: TGTGCCAGCAGCTTCTCCGGGGATGGGAATTCACCCCTCCACTTT
CDR3aa: CASSFSGDGNSPLHF

abundance: .
j_gene: TRBJ1-2
v_gene: TRBV29-1
d_gene: TRBD1
CDR3nt: TGCAGCGTGGGGACAGGGAAAAAAGGCTACACCTTC
CDR3aa: CSVGTGKKGYTF